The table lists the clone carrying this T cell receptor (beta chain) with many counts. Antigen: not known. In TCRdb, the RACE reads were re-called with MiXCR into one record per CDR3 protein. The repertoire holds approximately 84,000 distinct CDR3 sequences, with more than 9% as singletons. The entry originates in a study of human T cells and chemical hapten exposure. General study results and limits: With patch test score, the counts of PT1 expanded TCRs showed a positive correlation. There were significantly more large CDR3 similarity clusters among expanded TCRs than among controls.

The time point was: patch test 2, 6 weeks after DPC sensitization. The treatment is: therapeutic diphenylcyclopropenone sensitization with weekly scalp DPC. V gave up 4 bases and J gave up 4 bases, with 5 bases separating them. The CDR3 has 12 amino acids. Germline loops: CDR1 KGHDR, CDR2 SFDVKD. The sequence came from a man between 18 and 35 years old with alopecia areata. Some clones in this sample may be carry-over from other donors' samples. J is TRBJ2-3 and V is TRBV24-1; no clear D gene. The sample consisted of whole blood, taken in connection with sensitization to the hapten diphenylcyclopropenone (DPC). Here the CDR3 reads CATSERADTQYF. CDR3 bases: TGTGCCACCAGTGAAAGGGCAGATACGCAGTATTTT.